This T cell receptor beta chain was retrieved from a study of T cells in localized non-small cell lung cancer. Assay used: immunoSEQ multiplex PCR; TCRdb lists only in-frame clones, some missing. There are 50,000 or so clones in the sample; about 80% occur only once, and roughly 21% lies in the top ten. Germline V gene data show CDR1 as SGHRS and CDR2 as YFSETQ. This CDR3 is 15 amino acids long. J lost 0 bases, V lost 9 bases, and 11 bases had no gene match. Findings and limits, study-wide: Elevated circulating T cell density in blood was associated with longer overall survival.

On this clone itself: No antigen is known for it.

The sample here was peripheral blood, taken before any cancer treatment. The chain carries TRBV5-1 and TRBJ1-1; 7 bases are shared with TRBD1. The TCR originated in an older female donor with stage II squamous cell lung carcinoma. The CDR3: CATKGAPRMNTEAFF. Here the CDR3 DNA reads TGCGCCACCAAGGGGGCGCCTCGCATGAACACTGAAGCTTTCTTT.